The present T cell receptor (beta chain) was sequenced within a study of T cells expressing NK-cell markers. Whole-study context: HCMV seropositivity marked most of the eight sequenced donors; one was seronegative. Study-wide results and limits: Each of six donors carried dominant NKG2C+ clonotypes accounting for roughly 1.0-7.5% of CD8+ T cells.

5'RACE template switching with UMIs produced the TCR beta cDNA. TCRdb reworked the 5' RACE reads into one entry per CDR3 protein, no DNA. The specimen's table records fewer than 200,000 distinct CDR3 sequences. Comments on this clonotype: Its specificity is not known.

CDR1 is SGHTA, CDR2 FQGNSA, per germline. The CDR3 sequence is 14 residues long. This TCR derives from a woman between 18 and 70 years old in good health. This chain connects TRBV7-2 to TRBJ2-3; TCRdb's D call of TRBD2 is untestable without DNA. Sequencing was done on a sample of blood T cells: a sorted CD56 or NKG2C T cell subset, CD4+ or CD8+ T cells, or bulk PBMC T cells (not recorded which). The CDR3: CASSLGSGTDTQYF.